This TCR beta chain was recovered during a study of cytomegalovirus exposure and HLA in healthy donors. Turning to the study itself: According to later analysis, the same platform produced the 90 to 150 validation and several hundred first-cohort repertoires.

Study-wide points: Through in vitro validation, three CMV-associated chains were shown to be specific for CMV antigens. Reports indicated that the classifier achieved high specificity and sensitivity in diagnosing cytomegalovirus status. Subsequent analysis of the approximately 110 validation repertoires found a tendency for first-cohort TCR clusters to co-occur.

Points on this clone: Its antigen is as yet unknown.

Sequencing used immunoSEQ multiplex PCR; TCRdb keeps in-frame clones, though not all of them. The table records 21,000 or so clones, around 97% of them present only once. Trimming cost V 1 base and J 5 bases, with 14 bases left between them. The CDR3 is 16 amino acids. Germline lookup yields CDR1 MGHDK and CDR2 SYGVNS. The clonotype was recovered from a man aged 25 to 45 in good health and CMV-seropositive. This chain links TRBV25-1 with TRBJ2-2, with a tentative D call TRBD1 (6 bases). Sequenced material: PBMCs. CDR3 residues: CASSEWPGVDTGELFF. In DNA form, the CDR3 reads TGTGCCAGCAGTGAATGGCCAGGGGTAGATACCGGGGAGCTGTTTTTT.